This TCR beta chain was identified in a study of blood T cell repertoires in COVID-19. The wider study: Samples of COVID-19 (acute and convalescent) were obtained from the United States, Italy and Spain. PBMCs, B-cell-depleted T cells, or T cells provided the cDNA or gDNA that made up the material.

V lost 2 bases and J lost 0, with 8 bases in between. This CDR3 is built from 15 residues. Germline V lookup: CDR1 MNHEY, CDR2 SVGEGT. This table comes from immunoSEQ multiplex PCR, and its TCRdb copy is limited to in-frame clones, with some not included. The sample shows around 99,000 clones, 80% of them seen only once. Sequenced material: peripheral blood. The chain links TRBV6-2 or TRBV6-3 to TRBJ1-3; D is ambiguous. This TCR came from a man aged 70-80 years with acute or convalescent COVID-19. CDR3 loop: CASSYVRISGNTIYF. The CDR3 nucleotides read TGTGCCAGCAGTTACGTCAGAATCTCTGGAAACACCATATATTTT.